This T cell receptor (beta chain) was recorded in a study of blood T cell repertoires in COVID-19. On the study more broadly: COVID-19 samples collected from the United States, Italy and Spain covered acute and convalescent phases.

V trimming: 3 bases; J trimming: 4 bases; junction bases outside the gene matches: 7. The CDR3 consists of 16 residues. CDR1 and CDR2 (germline): LNHDA, SQIVND (reference sequence). Clones were sequenced by immunoSEQ multiplex PCR, and TCRdb holds only the in-frame ones, with some missing. Here the sample spans about 210,000 clones, approximately 90% being singletons. Sequenced: peripheral blood. The chain carries TRBV19 and TRBJ1-2; the match to TRBD1 covers 11 bases. This receptor was taken from an older man with acute or convalescent COVID-19. CDR3 nucleotides: TGTGCCAGTAGTATTCCGGGACAGGGGGTCCTCTATGGCTACACCTTC. Translated: CASSIPGQGVLYGYTF.